What follows are 20 T cell receptor beta chains derived from one specimen sequenced in a study of tumor and adjacent non-tumor tissue in lung cancer. This sample's RNA came from whole unsorted tissue. Distant lung tissue was collected more than 3 cm away from the tumor edge. The library came from three nested PCR rounds adapted from ARM-PCR protocols. TCRdb re-called the multiplex PCR reads through MiXCR, storing one row per CDR3 protein. This table has some 97,000 distinct CDR3 sequences, around three fifths appearing once. The specimen was distant non-tumor lung tissue. Receptors were obtained from a man aged 25 to 40 with non-small cell lung cancer.

This clonotype has at least ten counts. The rearrangement joins TRBV12-3 or TRBV12-4 to TRBJ2-2; D is uncertain. There are 13 residues in the CDR3. V gave up 5 bases and J gave up 2 bases, with 6 bases separating them. The CDR3 protein is CASSDLNTGELFF. As DNA, the CDR3 is TGTGCCAGCAGTGACTTAAACACCGGGGAGCTGTTTTTT.

This clonotype was picked up one time. The germline gene is not matched at one end of the junction; a read error may be the cause. The rearrangement links TRBV12-3 or TRBV12-4 to TRBJ2-5, with D possibly TRBD2 on 6 matching bases. This CDR3 has 15 residues. The CDR3: CANSFGLIGGGTLYF. CDR3 coding DNA: TGTGCCAACAGTTTCGGGTTAATCGGGGGTGGGACCCTGTACTTC.

In the case of this clonotype: At one of its ends the junction is not consistent with the germline gene, which may arise from a read error. The V gene is TRBV11-2, the J gene TRBJ1-1; D remains unclear. Germline V gives CDR1 SGHAT, CDR2 FQNNGV. CDR3 length: 12 amino acids. CDR3 sequence: CASSFYDREAFF. As DNA, the CDR3 is TGTGCAAGCAGCTTCTATGACCGTGAAGCTTTCTTT.

The chain carries TRBV29-1 and TRBJ2-3; a possible D gene is TRBD1 (6 bases). Trimming took 8 bases from V and 15 from J, leaving 24 bases between them. The CDR3 sequence is 12 residues long. Germline CDR1 and CDR2: SQVTM and ANQGSEA. As DNA, the CDR3 is TGCAGCCTGTCAGGGCACCGGGACACTCAATATTTT. Translation: CSLSGHRDTQYF.

As regards this clonotype: The junction departs from germline at one end; a sequencing error may be responsible. The CDR3 DNA reads as TGTGCCAGCAGTTACTCAGGGACAAGGGGCTCCTACGAGCAGTACTTT. It specifies CASSYSGTRGSYEQYF. The chain employs TRBV6-5 and TRBJ2-7; TRBD1 is a possible D gene (6 bases). CDR1 is MNHEY and CDR2 is SVGAGI in the germline V gene. CDR3 length: 16 residues.

Note on this clonotype: This may be a read error: a much more frequent sequence differs by one nucleotide. The chain joins TRBV6-5 to TRBJ1-1; D perhaps matches TRBD1 (5 bases). Germline V gene lookup returns CDR1 MNHEY and CDR2 SVGAGI. The V gene lost 5 bases and the J gene lost 4 bases, with 14 bases spanning the gap. This CDR3 has 14 residues. For the CDR3, the DNA is TGTGCCAGCAGTCCGGAACATGGGACCACTGAAGCTTTCTTT. Residues: CASSPEHGTTEAFF.

In this sample, this clonotype turned up once. The junction and the germline gene differ at one end; a read error may be behind it. The chain has TRBV11-1 and TRBJ2-7; the match to TRBD2 covers 9 bases. The CDR3 totals 16 residues. Germline V gene lookup returns CDR1 SGHAT and CDR2 FQDESV (reference sequence). The CDR3 region has the DNA TGCGCCAGCAGCTTAGATAGTAGCGGGAGTTCCTTCGAGCAGTACTTC. Its translation: CASSLDSSGSSFEQYF.

This clonotype was seen ten or more times. The chain couples TRBV20-1 to TRBJ1-2, with D perhaps TRBD1 (6 bases). The V gene lost 6 bases and the J gene lost 1 base, with 15 bases spanning the gap. There are 14 residues in the CDR3. Germline V gives CDR1 DFQATT, CDR2 SNEGSKA (reference sequence). CDR3 nucleotides: TGCAGTGCAAGTACGCCACAGGGTAACTATGGCTACACCTTC. Protein: CSASTPQGNYGYTF.

This clonotype has only a few counts. V and J are TRBV24-1 and TRBJ1-3; TRBD1 might be the D (6 bases). V was clipped by 6 bases and J by 3 bases, with 11 bases between them. This CDR3 is built from 14 residues. Germline V gene data show CDR1 as KGHDR and CDR2 as SFDVKD. CDR3 bases: TGTGCCACCAGTCCGGGGGCACGTGGAAACACCATATATTTT. Its translation: CATSPGARGNTIYF.

On this clonotype itself: The final CDR3 position lacks the conserved phenylalanine or tryptophan, pointing to a likely read error. The V and J genes are TRBV20-1 and TRBJ1-1, with D tentatively TRBD1 (6 bases). The CDR3 sequence is 14 residues long. Germline assignment: CDR1 DFQATT and CDR2 SNEGSKA (reference sequence). The CDR3 DNA is TGCACTGTTAGGGGAACCAGGGGAGGGGCTGAAGCTTTCATT. Amino acid sequence: CTVRGTRGGAEAFI.

This chain links TRBV10-3 with TRBJ2-2, with D tentatively TRBD2 (6 bases). The CDR3 is 14 amino acids. Germline values: CDR1 ENHRY, CDR2 SYGVKD. V lost 4 bases to trimming and J lost 4 bases, with 10 bases between them. The CDR3 DNA sequence: TGTGCCATCAGTGCGGGGGTGTTCACCGGGGAGCTGTTTTTT. This translates into CAISAGVFTGELFF.

This clonotype was seen at least ten times. The genes are TRBV6-2 or TRBV6-3 and TRBJ2-1, with TRBD2 identical over 11 bases. This CDR3 comprises 19 residues. Unmatched junction bases numbered 22, after V lost 5 bases and J lost 10 bases. In germline, CDR1 is MNHEY, CDR2 SVGEGT. Here the CDR3 reads CASSPLRGHLSGRAVEQFF. The CDR3 region has the DNA TGTGCCAGCAGTCCCCTAAGGGGCCACCTTAGCGGGAGGGCCGTCGAGCAGTTCTTC.

Concerning this clonotype itself: One junction end does not reproduce the germline sequence, and a read error may be involved. This rearrangement joins TRBV12-3 or TRBV12-4 to TRBJ2-2, with D possibly being TRBD1 (6 bases). The CDR3 runs 15 residues. The CDR3 reads CPSSLQGWNTGELLF. DNA for the CDR3: TGTCCCAGCAGTTTACAGGGCTGGAACACCGGGGAGCTGCTTTTT.

In its sample, this clonotype was seen a few times. V and J are TRBV14 and TRBJ2-7, with 8 bases lining up with TRBD1. Germline V CDR1 and CDR2: SGHDN, FVKESK. CDR3 length equals 15 residues. The junction had 6 bases not matched to a gene; V was cut back by 3 bases and J by 2 bases. The CDR3 DNA sequence: TGTGCCAGCAGCCAGCAGCAGGGGGCTGCCTACGAGCAGTACTTC. Protein: CASSQQQGAAYEQYF. Full variable domain (missing parts from reference TRBV14 and TRBJ2-7): EAGVTQFPSHSVIEKGQTVTLRCDPISGHDNLYWYRRVMGKEIKFLLHFVKESKQDESGMPNNRFLAERTGGTYSTLKVQPAELEDSGVYFCASSQQQGAAYEQYFGPGTRLTVT.

The chain employs TRBV12-3 or TRBV12-4 and TRBJ1-1, with D unclear. The CDR3 is made up of 15 amino acids. The V gene lost 6 bases and the J gene lost 10 bases, with 24 bases spanning the gap. The CDR3 loop reads CASSRAADPGPGAFF. CDR3 bases: TGTGCCAGCAGCCGTGCGGCGGACCCCGGGCCTGGAGCTTTCTTT.

Points on this clonotype: The junction and the germline gene differ at one end; a read error may be behind it. The chain joins TRBV11-2 to TRBJ1-2; unclear D gene. The CDR3 is 13 amino acids. Germline CDR1 is SGHAT and CDR2 is FQNNGV. The CDR3: CTSSLDRRESYTF. DNA of the CDR3: TGTACCAGCAGCTTAGATAGGCGGGAAAGCTACACTTTC.

J is TRBJ2-7 and V is TRBV20-1, with TRBD1 matching 9 bases. Germline CDR1 and CDR2: DFQATT and SNEGSKA (reference sequence). The CDR3 sequence is 13 residues long. The V gene end was trimmed by 6 bases and the J gene end by 7 bases; junction bases not matched to a gene: 10. This chain's CDR3 is CSAMGQGGCEQYF. In DNA form, the CDR3 reads TGCAGTGCGATGGGACAGGGCGGCTGTGAGCAGTACTTC.

Comment on this clonotype: Mismatch with germline at one junction end may stem from a read error. V usage is TRBV5-4 and J usage is TRBJ2-1; D may be TRBD2 (5 bases). The CDR3 extends over 11 amino acids. Per germline, CDR1 SGHNT and CDR2 YYREEE (reference sequence). The CDR3 DNA reads TGTGCCAGCAGCGACTACAATGAGCTGTTCTTC. Protein: CASSDYNELFF.

With regard to this clonotype: A read error is possible here, since a much larger clone lies one base away. The chain is built from TRBV15 and TRBJ2-2; D uncertain. Germline lookup yields CDR1 LNHNV and CDR2 YYDKDF (reference sequence). The CDR3 loop spans 15 amino acids. The CDR3 region is CATNRDLWITGELFF. In DNA, the CDR3 is TGTGCCACCAACAGAGATCTTTGGATCACCGGGGAGCTGTTTTTT.

To note about this clonotype: Being one base from a much bigger clone, this may be a read error. This CDR3 is CSVTSTAQETQYF. Written as DNA, the CDR3 is TGCAGTGTTACCTCCACGGCCCAAGAGACCCAGTACTTC. The genes are TRBV20-1 and TRBJ2-5; D remains unclear. Germline-derived CDR1 and CDR2 are DFQATT and SNEGSKA (reference sequence). Trimming stripped 7 bases from V and 1 base from J, with 13 bases between. This CDR3 region has 13 residues.